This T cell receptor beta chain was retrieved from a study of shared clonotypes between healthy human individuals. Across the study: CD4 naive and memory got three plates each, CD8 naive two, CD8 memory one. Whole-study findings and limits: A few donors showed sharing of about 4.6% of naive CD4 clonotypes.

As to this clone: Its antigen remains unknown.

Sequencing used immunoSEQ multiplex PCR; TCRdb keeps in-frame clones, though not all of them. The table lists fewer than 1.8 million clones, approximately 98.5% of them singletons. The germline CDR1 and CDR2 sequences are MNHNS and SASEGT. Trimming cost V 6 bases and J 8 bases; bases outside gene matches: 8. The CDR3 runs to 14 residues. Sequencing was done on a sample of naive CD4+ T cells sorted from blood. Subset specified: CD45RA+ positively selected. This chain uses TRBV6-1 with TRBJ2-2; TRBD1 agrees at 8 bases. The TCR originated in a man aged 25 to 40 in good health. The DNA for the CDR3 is TGTGCCAGCAGCCATCAGGGGGCTCCTGGGGAGCTGTTTTTT. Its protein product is CASSHQGAPGELFF.